The source of this T cell receptor (beta chain) is a study of resident and recirculating memory T cells in vitiligo. This clone was observed a handful of times. The repertoire was sequenced with immunoSEQ multiplex PCR; TCRdb's copy has only in-frame clones and lacks some. Of roughly 80,000 clones detected, roughly 94% appear once; the ten largest clones hold about 5%. The CDR3 length is 14 residues. With 5 bases clipped from V and 9 bases from J, the junction kept 5 bases outside the gene matches. Germline loops: CDR1 SGHVS, CDR2 FNYEAQ. This sequence was found in a male donor with vitiligo. Sequenced: blood. This rearrangement joins TRBV7-6 to TRBJ2-1; 12 bases agree with TRBD2. CDR3 sequence reads: CASSKTSGSLEQFF. The CDR3 DNA follows: TGTGCCAGCAGCAAGACTAGCGGGAGTCTTGAGCAGTTCTTC.